A selection of T cell receptor beta chains follows, all from one sample in a study of blood T cells in healthy people across ages. TCRdb used MiXCR to reprocess the 5' RACE reads, holding one entry per CDR3 protein. Of approximately 800,000 distinct CDR3 sequences in the sample, roughly 50% were seen once. The sequenced sample was blood. The receptors come from an elderly man in good health. The conserved cysteine and the conserved F or W are not part of the CDR3 here.

TRBJ1-6 TRBV20-1 SAPAGNRGNSSPLH
TRBJ1-1 TRBV29-1 SVGGVNTEAF
TRBJ2-1 TRBV24-1 ATSDPMTGGYNEQF
TRBJ2-1 TRBV28 ASTLRTSGRSEQF
TRBJ2-4 TRBV27 ASSLMASGAKNIQY
TRBJ2-1 TRBV18 ASSPRGSPAGNHEGGQF
TRBJ1-2 TRBV25-1 ASRTGASGYT
TRBJ1-2 TRBV5-1 ASSWDPTGAYGYT
TRBJ2-3 TRBV9 ASSVAGTGSTDTQY
TRBJ1-2 TRBV11-2 ASSLKDGYT
TRBJ2-5 TRBV4-2 ASSRGLAGDETQY
- TRBV6-6 ASSQSTDYEQY
TRBJ2-7 TRBV20-1 SAGKQSYEQY
TRBJ2-5 TRBV11-2 ASSLVFGSGSKETQY
TRBJ2-7 TRBV9 ASSPTDLSSYEQY
TRBJ2-7 TRBV7-2 ASSSEPRTSGRMGEQY
TRBJ2-5 TRBV25-1 ASRPPGGETQY